The 5 T cell receptor beta chains presented below share a single source sample, sequenced in a study of tumor-infiltrating lymphocytes in primary liver carcinoma. Starting from 500 ng of total RNA, TCR beta cDNA was produced with a primer in the constant region. ARM-PCR, slightly modified, supplied the TCR beta libraries through three nested multiplex PCR rounds. It was with TRBV1-TRBV30 forward primers and a C-beta reverse primer that the first two PCR rounds were run, at roughly 10 cycles each. TCRdb ran MiXCR on the multiplex PCR reads and lists one entry per CDR3 protein. The sample consists of approximately 73,000 distinct CDR3 sequences, roughly two thirds of them appearing once. Each 20-30 mg portion of unsorted bulk tissue served as the source for co-extraction of RNA and DNA. The specimen sequenced was liver tumor tissue from sampling region 4. The subset is: tumor region T4, right-lateral pole. The receptors stem from a woman aged 60-75 years with primary liver carcinoma and hepatitis B virus infection.

As concerns this clonotype: Since a much larger clone is just one base distant, this may be a read error. The CDR3 bases are TGTGTCTGGATCAACCCAGGGCTCCGGAACACTGAAGCTTTCTTT. As protein: CVWINPGLRNTEAFF. This chain links TRBV30 with TRBJ1-1; weak D call: TRBD1 (5 bases). Germline V gene sequence: CDR1 GTSNPN, CDR2 SVGIG (reference sequence). The CDR3 has 15 amino acids.

The genes are TRBV7-3 and TRBJ2-3, with unresolved D. Trimming stripped 4 bases from V and 0 bases from J, with 5 bases between. The CDR3 spans 13 residues. Germline assignment: CDR1 SGHTA and CDR2 FQGTGA. The CDR3 DNA follows: TGTGCCAGCAGCTCGCAAAGCACAGATACGCAGTATTTT. This encodes CASSSQSTDTQYF.

A word on this clonotype: This is likely a read error, given that the CDR3 carries no conserved phenylalanine or tryptophan at its end. The chain carries TRBV6-4 and TRBJ2-2; 11 bases align to TRBD2. Looked up from germline, CDR1 is MRHNA and CDR2 is SNTAGT. The CDR3 runs to 16 residues. The CDR3 here is CACSDTLAGDVGELFV. As DNA, the CDR3 is TGTGCCTGCAGTGACACACTAGCGGGAGATGTCGGGGAGCTGTTTGTT.

Turning to this clonotype: One end of the junction fails to match germline, which may point to a read error. V gene TRBV11-2 combines with J gene TRBJ2-7, with D perhaps TRBD2 (6 bases). The CDR3 is 18 residues long. The V gene's germline CDR1 is SGHAT and CDR2 FQNNGV. The CDR3: CASSLGWVSPAGPYKQYF. CDR3 sequence (DNA): TGTGCCAGCAGCTTAGGTTGGGTCAGTCCAGCGGGTCCCTACAAGCAGTACTTC.

Notes on this clonotype: A read error is likely, as this CDR3 ends without the conserved phenylalanine or tryptophan. V gene TRBV6-1 combines with J gene TRBJ2-7; 10 nucleotides agree with TRBD1. This CDR3 region has 14 residues. Germline assignment: CDR1 MNHNS and CDR2 SASEGT. The CDR3 nucleotides read TGTGTCAGCACCCAGACAGGGGGCCAATACGAGCAGTACCTC. This gives the protein CVSTQTGGQYEQYL.